The entry below gives a single TCR beta chain sequence along with its context. Its target is not known. The repertoire was sequenced with immunoSEQ multiplex PCR; TCRdb's copy has only in-frame clones and lacks some. The data contain around 40,000 clones, about 86% of them seen just once; the ten biggest clones take up 0.3% to 0.4%. Patients were ineligible given autoimmune disease history or systemic immunosuppression. This CDR3 is 16 amino acids long. Germline V lookup: CDR1 SGHNT, CDR2 YENEEA. The V gene lost 0 bases and the J gene lost 4 bases, with 13 bases spanning the gap. These data are taken from a study of OX40 agonist ivuxolimab in advanced cancers. Notes on the study in general: Circulating CD4+ and CD8+ T cells showed clonal expansion by week 6 at 0.1 to 3.0 mg/kg. Among the lowest peripheral clonal expansion occurred in 0.1-3.0 mg/kg partial responders.

This chain connects TRBV11-3 to TRBJ2-1; perhaps TRBD1 as D (5 bases). The material sequenced was CD4+ or CD8+ T cells sorted from blood, taken in a trial of the OX40 agonist ivuxolimab. The receptor's source is an adult with an advanced solid tumor such as melanoma, head and neck, liver or kidney cancer. CDR3 in DNA: TGTGCCAGCAGCTTAGATCGAGGCAGGGAATACAATGAGCAGTTCTTC. This translates into CASSLDRGREYNEQFF.